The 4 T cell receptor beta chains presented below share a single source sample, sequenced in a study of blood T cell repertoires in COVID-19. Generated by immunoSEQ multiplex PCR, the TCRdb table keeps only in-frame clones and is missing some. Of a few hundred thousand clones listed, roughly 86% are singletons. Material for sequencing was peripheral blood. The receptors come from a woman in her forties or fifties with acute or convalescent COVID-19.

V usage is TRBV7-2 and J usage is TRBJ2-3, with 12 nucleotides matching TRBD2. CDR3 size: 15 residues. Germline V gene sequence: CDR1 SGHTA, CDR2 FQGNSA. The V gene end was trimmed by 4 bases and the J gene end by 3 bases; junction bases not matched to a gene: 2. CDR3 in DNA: TGTGCCAGCAGCTCCGGACTAGCGGGGACAGATACGCAGTATTTT. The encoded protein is CASSSGLAGTDTQYF.

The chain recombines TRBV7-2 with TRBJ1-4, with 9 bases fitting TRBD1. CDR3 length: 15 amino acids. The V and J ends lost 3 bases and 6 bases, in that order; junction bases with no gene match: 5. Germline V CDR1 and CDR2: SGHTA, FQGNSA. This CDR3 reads CASSFEQGAYEKLFF. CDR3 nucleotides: TGTGCCAGCAGCTTCGAACAGGGGGCGTATGAAAAACTGTTTTTT.

CDR3 loop: CASSLEAGNQPQHF. Written as DNA, the CDR3 is TGCGCCAGCAGCTTGGAAGCAGGGAATCAGCCCCAGCATTTT. The chain couples TRBV5-1 to TRBJ1-5; the D gene is possibly TRBD1 (5 bases). This CDR3 contains 14 residues. V lost 0 bases and J 4 bases, leaving 8 bases between the germline ends. CDR1 is SGHRS, CDR2 YFSETQ, per germline. Looking up the rest from reference TRBV5-1 and TRBJ1-5 gives the full variable domain: KAGVTQTPRYLIKTRGQQVTLSCSPISGHRSVSWYQQTPGQGLQFLFEYFSETQRNKGNFPGRFSGRQFSNSRSEMNVSTLELGDSALYLCASSLEAGNQPQHFGDGTRLSIL.

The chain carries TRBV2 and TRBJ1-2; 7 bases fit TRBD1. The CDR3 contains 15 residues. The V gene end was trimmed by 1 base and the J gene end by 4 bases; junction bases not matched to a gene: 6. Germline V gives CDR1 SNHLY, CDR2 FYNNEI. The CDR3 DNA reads TGTGCCAGCAGTGAAGGAGACGGGACAGCCTATGGCTACACCTTC. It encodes CASSEGDGTAYGYTF.